This T cell receptor (beta chain) appears in the sequencing data of a study of control samples from healthy donors and cancer patients. This CDR3 spans 14 amino acids. Between the trimmed V and J ends, which lost 5 bases and 1 base, there was a span of 14 bases. Germline CDR1 GTSNPN, CDR2 SVGIG (reference sequence). The table came from immunoSEQ multiplex PCR; TCRdb's copy has only in-frame clones and leaves some out. Among roughly 370,000 clones listed, 90% were seen once. The sequencing input was PBMCs. The chain is built from TRBV30 and TRBJ2-5, with D perhaps being TRBD1 or TRBD2 (5 bases each). This sequence was found in a man aged 35 to 55 with head and neck cancer. The chain's CDR3 is CAWGDGPFQETQYF. In nucleotides, the CDR3 is TGTGCCTGGGGGGACGGACCCTTCCAAGAGACCCAGTACTTC.